These 27 T cell receptor beta chains were sequenced from one sample in a study of CXCR3-negative and CXCR3-positive naive CD8 T cells. cDNA libraries for TRB were generated by 5' RACE incorporating UMI labels. TCRdb re-called the 5' RACE reads and shows each CDR3 protein once, DNA omitted. Its table lists roughly 39,000 distinct CDR3 sequences. The sample taken for sequencing was memory CD8+ T cells from blood. Source of these receptors: a human donor in good health. Some clones in this sample may be carry-over from other donors' samples.

CDR3 sequence: CAWSWDRNTEAFF. This chain joins TRBV30 and TRBJ1-1. This CDR3 is built from 13 residues. Germline V gene sequence: CDR1 GTSNPN, CDR2 SVGIG (reference sequence).

The chain carries TRBV7-6 and TRBJ2-7; TCRdb picks TRBD2, but there is no DNA to check that call. The CDR3 contains 14 residues. CDR1 is SGHVS and CDR2 is FNYEAQ in the germline V gene. The CDR3 protein is CASSEGSITYEQYF.

The chain is built from TRBV5-4 and TRBJ2-7. This CDR3 region has 16 residues. The germline V gene has CDR1 SGHNT and CDR2 YYREEE (reference sequence). The CDR3 reads CASSLRGDPVAHEQYF.

This chain uses TRBV4-2 with TRBJ2-1; TCRdb proposes TRBD2, but this gene call is untestable without DNA. The CDR3 covers 15 residues. Germline V CDR1 and CDR2: LGHNA, YNFKEQ. The CDR3 reads CASSQAGGPYNEQFF.

The CDR3: CSAKAPGTGGAYNEQFF. The V call is TRBV20-1, the J call TRBJ2-1; TCRdb's D call of TRBD1 is untestable without DNA. Per germline, CDR1 DFQATT and CDR2 SNEGSKA (reference sequence). The CDR3 consists of 17 residues.

The chain combines TRBV5-1 with TRBJ1-1; TCRdb names TRBD1, which stays unverified in the absence of DNA. The CDR3 covers 15 residues. The germline V gene encodes CDR1 SGHRS and CDR2 YFSETQ. CDR3 residues: CASSEEGTVFTEAFF.

This rearrangement joins TRBV2 to TRBJ2-7; TCRdb selects TRBD1, and the lack of DNA leaves this call unchecked. CDR1 is SNHLY, CDR2 FYNNEI, per germline. The CDR3 is made up of 12 amino acids. The CDR3: CATPRGDIEQYF.

The J gene is TRBJ2-7, the V gene TRBV11-2. CDR3 size: 15 residues. The V gene's germline CDR1 is SGHAT and CDR2 FQNNGV. The CDR3 loop is CASSLGVVPSYEQYF.

J is TRBJ2-3 and V is TRBV29-1; the TCRdb call, TRBD2, lacks DNA for checking. This CDR3 is 17 amino acids long. Germline CDR1 and CDR2: SQVTM and ANQGSEA. The chain's CDR3 is CSVTGTSGGDSTDTQYF.

V is TRBV15 and J is TRBJ2-3. CDR3 size: 14 residues. The germline V gene has CDR1 LNHNV and CDR2 YYDKDF (reference sequence). The CDR3 reads CATSRVELRDTPYF. The full variable domain, with the rest looked up from reference TRBV15 and TRBJ2-3, is DAMVIQNPRYQVTQFGKPVTLSCSQTLNHNVMYWYQQKSSQAPKLLFHYYDKDFNNEADTPDNFQSRRPNTSFCFLDIRSPGLGDTAMYLCATSRVELRDTPYFGPGTRLTVL.

The chain is built from TRBV15 and TRBJ2-3; checking the TCRdb D call of TRBD2 is not possible without DNA. Per the germline V gene, CDR1 is LNHNV and CDR2 is YYDKDF (reference sequence). The CDR3 runs 14 residues. The chain's CDR3 is CATSRDVEGSAQYF.

The J gene is TRBJ2-2, the V gene TRBV6-2 or TRBV6-3; TCRdb returns TRBD1, unconfirmable since there is no DNA. CDR1 MNHEY and CDR2 SVGEGT come from the germline V gene. The CDR3 has 13 residues. Here the CDR3 reads CASRATETGELFF.

This chain uses TRBV6-2 or TRBV6-3 with TRBJ2-1; TCRdb outputs TRBD2, but without DNA this stays unchecked. The CDR3 spans 16 residues. CDR1 MNHEY and CDR2 SVGEGT come from the germline V gene. CDR3 residues: CASTDRTSGGYNEQFF.

The CDR3 sequence is CASSFYGGQGIFYEQYF. The chain uses TRBV13 and TRBJ2-7; TCRdb's D gene call, TRBD1, goes unchecked for lack of DNA. Germline loops: CDR1 PRHDT, CDR2 FYEKMQ (reference sequence). The CDR3 is 17 residues long.

This chain uses TRBV15 with TRBJ1-1; TCRdb lists TRBD1, though no DNA is available to test this call. Germline lookup yields CDR1 LNHNV and CDR2 YYDKDF (reference sequence). The CDR3 is 16 amino acids. CDR3 loop: CATSRDSRTGNTEAFF.

The chain employs TRBV6-1 and TRBJ1-2; as DNA is missing, the TRBD1 call by TCRdb cannot be tested. CDR3 length: 14 residues. CDR1 and CDR2 from the germline V gene are MNHNS and SASEGT. The CDR3 here is CASSEGRDRAGYTF.

This rearrangement joins TRBV7-2 to TRBJ2-1; TCRdb calls TRBD1, which cannot be checked without DNA. Germline CDR1 reads SGHTA; CDR2 reads FQGNSA. This CDR3 is built from 16 residues. The CDR3 protein is CASSSPEQGIYNEQFF.

The gene calls are TRBV12-3 or TRBV12-4 and TRBJ1-1; the D gene TCRdb calls, TRBD1, cannot be checked with no DNA. There are 14 residues in the CDR3. The CDR3 reads CASTLQGVNTEAFF.

V and J are TRBV12-3 or TRBV12-4 and TRBJ2-7; TCRdb outputs TRBD1, but without DNA this stays unchecked. The CDR3 consists of 16 residues. The CDR3 is CASSFNFLGVQDEQYF.

The chain uses TRBV20-1 and TRBJ1-1; TCRdb returns TRBD1, unconfirmable since there is no DNA. The CDR3 has 17 amino acids. CDR1 and CDR2 from the germline V gene are DFQATT and SNEGSKA (reference sequence). The CDR3 here is CSARDKPGQTMNTEAFF.

This chain links TRBV6-5 with TRBJ2-7; as DNA is missing, the TRBD2 call by TCRdb cannot be tested. Germline values: CDR1 MNHEY, CDR2 SVGAGI. This CDR3 contains 16 residues. CDR3: CASSYGTADGTYEQYF.

This chain uses TRBV27 with TRBJ2-4; lacking DNA, the TRBD1 call made by TCRdb goes unchecked. Germline V CDR1 and CDR2: MNHEY, SMNVEV (reference sequence). The CDR3 contains 15 residues. This CDR3 reads CASSPERSIDDIQYF.

The rearrangement uses TRBV29-1 and TRBJ1-1; there is no DNA to check the TCRdb D call of TRBD1. This CDR3 has 12 amino acids. Germline CDR1 and CDR2: SQVTM and ANQGSEA. The CDR3 sequence is CSAPTGNTEAFF.

This chain uses TRBV7-6 with TRBJ2-3; with no DNA, the TCRdb D assignment of TRBD2 cannot be verified. Germline V gene sequence: CDR1 SGHVS, CDR2 FNYEAQ. The CDR3 has 19 amino acids. CDR3: CASSPTSGTLLGPTDTQYF.

The CDR3: CASKSTSGGASDTQYF. This rearrangement joins TRBV7-9 to TRBJ2-3; the TRBD2 assignment by TCRdb is unverifiable without DNA. This CDR3 has 16 residues. CDR1 SEHNR and CDR2 FQNEAQ come from the germline V gene (reference sequence).

According to its frequency, this clonotype is medium-sized. This chain links TRBV25-1 with TRBJ2-7; TCRdb reports TRBD1, a call that lacks DNA to check it against. Germline V gene sequence: CDR1 MGHDK, CDR2 SYGVNS. The CDR3 has 14 residues. CDR3: CASSVDRQPYEQYF.

V gene TRBV29-1 combines with J gene TRBJ1-4; TCRdb gives TRBD1 as the D gene, but with no DNA this cannot be confirmed. Germline lookup yields CDR1 SQVTM and CDR2 ANQGSEA. The CDR3 has 15 amino acids. The CDR3 is CSVEVSGRINEKLFF.